Detailed here is one T cell receptor (beta chain). Its recognized antigen is unknown. No much larger clonotype is one base removed from it; base qualities were not supplied. V is pared back by 4 bases and J by 2 bases, with 22 bases lying between the germline termini. From the cysteine through the phenylalanine, the CDR3 covers 18 amino acids. Only the CDR3 DNA is retained, 54 bases long and in frame from the first base. Sequences SGHVS (CDR1) and FQNEAQ (CDR2) are obtained from the germline V gene. This record comes from a study of blood T cell repertoires in COVID-19 (dated by TCRdb to 2020 to 2021). About the full investigation: Collaborator samples came from the United States, Italy and Spain and covered acute and convalescent phases of COVID-19. The material from the prospective study consisted of cDNA or gDNA derived from T cells, B-cell-depleted T cells, or PBMCs. The samples were drawn from two sources: the first 160 participants of the ongoing ImmuneRACE study, and 1,000 to 1,500 subjects contributed by 6 global collaborators. Nearly every sample came with metadata listing a de-identified subject ID, COVID-19 status, age in years and sex. The repertoires were made available in a free public database intended to serve as a resource for research on the immune response to SARS-CoV-2. Where available, HLA class I and class II types were obtained from metadata supplied by the sample provider rather than from assay-based typing. Subjects who had been exposed to COVID-19, were actively infected with it, or had recovered from it provided the deeply sampled blood TCRbeta repertoires that made up the dataset. The paper's findings and limits, for the study overall: The amount of clinical and demographic metadata varied by source and participant and was provided uncurated.

The immunoSEQ Assay, a bias-controlled multiplex PCR, was used to amplify TCRbeta CDR3 regions from genomic DNA. From the authors' description of their analysis: Nucleated cell counts per sample were estimated from amplification of reference gene primers within the assay. Sequence reads were collapsed and filtered to measure the absolute abundance of every unique TCRbeta CDR3 rearrangement. Productive Simpson clonality was computed per sample as the square root of Simpson's diversity index over productive rearrangements. TCRdb took over this immuneACCESS table, retaining in-frame rearrangements with V and J assigned. Such tables are incomplete; in checked studies, under half of the missing clones stem from an unresolved V gene, and the remainder is unexplained. V, J and clone size reflect that table, while D and trimming were determined from the DNA. This sample lists about 49,000 clones; about four fifths were detected once. The biggest ten clones account for approximately 20% of the sample.

In Seattle, one collaborating source enrolled patients while the infection was active and tracked those patients longitudinally over the course of disease. Each collaborating institution followed its own protocols to collect whole blood in K2EDTA tubes. Collaborator samples were shipped for TCRbeta analysis as frozen whole blood, isolated PBMCs, or DNA extracted from either sample type. The source of this sequence is a woman older than 75 with COVID-19, enrolled during active disease. The specimen was peripheral blood. The V and J genes are TRBV7-8 and TRBJ2-3; a tentative D match to TRBD2 spans 7 bases. The nucleotide sequence is given as TGTGCCAGCAGCTCCATGGGGGGGCATCCGGGCTTCACAGATACGCAGTATTTT. Its protein product is CASSSMGGHPGFTDTQYF. The CDR3 plus the reference TRBV7-8 and TRBJ2-3 genes for the other parts give the full variable domain: GAGVSQSPRYKVAKRGQDVALRCDPISGHVSLFWYQQALGQGPEFLTYFQNEAQLDKSGLPSDRFFAERPEGSVSTLKIQRTQQEDSAVYLCASSSMGGHPGFTDTQYFGPGTRLTVL.